The sample holds many counts of the clone carrying this T cell receptor (beta chain). Its matching antigen is unknown. Using RNA template, CDR3s of TCR alpha and beta were amplified with iRepertoire arm-PCR. One-step reverse transcription and amplification started from approximately 100-400 ng of tissue mRNA or PBMC total RNA. TCRdb ran MiXCR on the multiplex PCR reads and lists one entry per CDR3 protein. The sample includes 95,000 to 110,000 distinct CDR3 sequences, approximately 28% of them seen just once. The data stem from a study of glioma-infiltrating T cells. The V gene's germline CDR1 is DFQATT and CDR2 SNEGSKA (reference sequence). CDR3 length: 15 residues. V dropped 2 bases and J dropped 7; count of bases not matched to a gene: 10. The study's findings and limits: Non-neoplastic patients had below-expected tissue-blood divergence, while all gliomas exceeded expectation. Very few CDR3 sequences were shared between tissue and blood.

V and J are TRBV20-1 and TRBJ2-1; 8 bases match TRBD2. This receptor was taken from a human donor with low-grade glioma or glioblastoma, undergoing nonglioma brain surgery, or in good health (not recorded which). The sequencing sample was made of glioma tissue, nonneoplastic brain tissue, or PBMCs (not recorded which). The CDR3 sequence: CSARKGLDVWNEQFF. The CDR3 coding sequence is TGCAGTGCTAGAAAGGGACTAGATGTATGGAATGAGCAGTTCTTC.